This T cell receptor beta chain was sequenced in a study of blood T cell repertoires in COVID-19 (dated by TCRdb to between 2020 and 2021). About the study as a whole: Samples from collaborators originated in the United States, Italy and Spain and spanned both the acute and convalescent phases of COVID-19. The prospective study material was composed of cDNA or gDNA derived from T cells, B-cell-depleted T cells, or PBMCs. Subjects who had been exposed to COVID-19, were actively infected with it, or had recovered from it provided the deeply sampled blood TCRbeta repertoires that made up the dataset. The repertoires were released in a freely available public database intended as a resource for research on the immune response to SARS-CoV-2. Samples came from the ongoing ImmuneRACE study (first 160 participants) plus 1,254 subjects from 6 global collaborators. The sample metadata nearly always contained a de-identified subject ID, COVID-19 status, age in years and sex. Where available, HLA class I and class II types were taken from metadata supplied by the sample provider and were not determined by assay-based typing.

As encoded in the germline V gene, CDR1 is MNHEY while CDR2 is SVGAGI. V loses 6 bases at its end and J loses 2 bases; junction bases beyond the gene matches: 8. Including the terminal cysteine and phenylalanine, the CDR3 comprises 15 residues. Only CDR3 DNA remains: 45 bases, in frame from the first base. General findings and caveats noted by the study authors: How much clinical and demographic metadata was included differed by source and by participant, and the metadata was provided uncurated.

Details on this clone: What this receptor recognizes is not known. No base quality information exists; no much larger clone differs at one position.

TCRbeta CDR3 regions were amplified from genomic DNA using the immunoSEQ Assay, a bias-controlled multiplex PCR. On the study's bioinformatics: The number of nucleated cells in each sample was estimated by amplification of reference gene primers within the assay. To quantify the absolute abundance of each unique TCRbeta CDR3 rearrangement, sequence reads were collapsed and filtered. For each sample, productive Simpson clonality was calculated as the square root of Simpson's diversity index over productive rearrangements. TCRdb retrieved this table from immuneACCESS and kept in-frame rearrangements only. Not all clones are present; in checked studies, unresolved V genes account for under half, and no reason is known for the remainder. V, J and clone size are taken as reported in that table, and D and trimming were inferred from the DNA itself. Present in this sample are about 160,000 clones, approximately 80% of which were seen just once. The ten largest clones add up to approximately 6.8% of the sample.

One collaborating source in Seattle enrolled patients while the patients were actively infected and followed the patients over time throughout the course of disease. Collaborating institutions collected whole blood in K2EDTA tubes following their own protocols. For TCRbeta analysis, collaborator samples were shipped as frozen whole blood, as isolated PBMCs, or as DNA extracted from either sample type. Sequencing was performed on peripheral blood. The sequence is built from TRBV6-5 and TRBJ1-2; TRBD1 agrees with 8 junctional bases. The TCR sequence derives from a woman aged 40 to 55 with COVID-19, enrolled during active disease. The CDR3 protein is CASSVYRGGNYGYTF. The base sequence is TGTGCCAGCAGCGTATACAGGGGGGGAAACTATGGCTACACCTTC.